The 5 T cell receptor beta chains below come from one sample, sequenced in a study of shared clonotypes between healthy human individuals. CD45RO-negative CD8 cells positively selected for CCR7 made up the naive population, which excluded terminally differentiated effector memory CD45RA+ cells. Clones were sequenced by immunoSEQ multiplex PCR, and TCRdb holds only the in-frame ones, with some missing. The sample contains over 800,000 clones, around 92% of which appear only once. The sequenced sample consisted of naive CD8+ T cells sorted from blood. These receptors originate from a man aged 25 to 40 in good health.

This clone has only a few counts. The chain employs TRBV6-5 and TRBJ1-4; the D gene is possibly TRBD1 (5 bases). CDR3 length equals 14 residues. Deletions cut 6 bases from V and 4 bases from J, with 12 bases between. In germline, CDR1 is MNHEY, CDR2 SVGAGI. CDR3 in amino acids: CASSPGADNEKLFF. The DNA of the CDR3 is TGTGCCAGCAGCCCTGGGGCAGATAATGAAAAACTGTTTTTT.

The chain employs TRBV5-5 and TRBJ1-5; the D gene is possibly TRBD1 (5 bases). Germline values: CDR1 SGHKS, CDR2 YYEKEE (reference sequence). The CDR3 contains 14 residues. With 4 bases removed from V and 6 bases from J, the gap between germline ends came to 14 bases. This CDR3 is CASSPYLGPQPQHF. The CDR3 nucleotides read TGTGCCAGCAGCCCCTACCTGGGGCCTCAGCCCCAGCATTTT.

The chain recombines TRBV30 with TRBJ2-7, with TRBD2 as a possible D gene (6 bases). V was shortened by 2 bases and J by 2 bases, with 10 bases between the two germline ends. CDR3 length: 13 residues. CDR1 and CDR2 from the germline V gene are GTSNPN and SVGIG (reference sequence). CDR3: CAWSPGVAYEQYF. The DNA of the CDR3 is TGTGCCTGGAGTCCGGGAGTAGCCTACGAGCAGTACTTC.

This clone was picked up one time. The chain combines TRBV9 with TRBJ1-2; no clear D. Germline lookup yields CDR1 SGDLS and CDR2 YYNGEE. Trimming pared 3 bases from V and 6 bases from J, leaving 12 bases between. The CDR3 is 13 amino acids. The CDR3 loop is CASSDEGLHGYTF. DNA for the CDR3: TGTGCCAGCAGCGACGAGGGCCTCCATGGCTACACCTTC.

The V gene is TRBV14, the J gene TRBJ2-5; weak D call: TRBD2 (7 bases). Germline loops: CDR1 SGHDN, CDR2 FVKESK. This CDR3 comprises 14 residues. V was pared by 5 bases and J by 5 bases, with 15 bases between. The CDR3 region is CASSAGTTGETQYF. The CDR3, as DNA: TGTGCCAGCAGCGCCGGGACTACAGGGGAGACCCAGTACTTC. Full variable domain (remainder filled in from reference TRBV14 and TRBJ2-5): EAGVTQFPSHSVIEKGQTVTLRCDPISGHDNLYWYRRVMGKEIKFLLHFVKESKQDESGMPNNRFLAERTGGTYSTLKVQPAELEDSGVYFCASSAGTTGETQYFGPGTRLLVL.